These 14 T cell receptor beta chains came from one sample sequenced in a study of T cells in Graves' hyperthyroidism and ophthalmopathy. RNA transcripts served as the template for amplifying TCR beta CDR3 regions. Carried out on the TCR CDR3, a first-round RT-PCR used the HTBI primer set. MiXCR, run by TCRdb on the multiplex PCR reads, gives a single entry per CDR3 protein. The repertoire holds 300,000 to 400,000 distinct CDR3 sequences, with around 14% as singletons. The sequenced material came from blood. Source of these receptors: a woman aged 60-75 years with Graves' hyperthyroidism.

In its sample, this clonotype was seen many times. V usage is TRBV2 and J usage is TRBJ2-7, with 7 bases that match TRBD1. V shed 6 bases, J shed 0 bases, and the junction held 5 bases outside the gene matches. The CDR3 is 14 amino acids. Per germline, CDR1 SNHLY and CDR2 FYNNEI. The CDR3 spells CASRGGAGSYEQYF. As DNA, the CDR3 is TGTGCCAGCAGAGGGGGCGCGGGCTCCTACGAGCAGTACTTC.

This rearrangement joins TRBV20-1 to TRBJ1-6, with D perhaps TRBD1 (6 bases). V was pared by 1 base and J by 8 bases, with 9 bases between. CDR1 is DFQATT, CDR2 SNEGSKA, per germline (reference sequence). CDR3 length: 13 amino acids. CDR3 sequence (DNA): TGCAGTGCTAGAGCAGAGGGGGATTCACCCCTCCACTTT. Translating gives CSARAEGDSPLHF.

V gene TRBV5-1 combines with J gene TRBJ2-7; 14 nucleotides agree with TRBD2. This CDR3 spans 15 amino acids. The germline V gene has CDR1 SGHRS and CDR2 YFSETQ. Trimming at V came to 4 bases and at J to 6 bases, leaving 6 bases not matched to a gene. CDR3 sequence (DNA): TGCGCCAGCAGCGGCGGGACTAGCGGGAGCTCCGAGCAGTACTTC. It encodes CASSGGTSGSSEQYF. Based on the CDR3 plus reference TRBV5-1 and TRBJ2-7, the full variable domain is KAGVTQTPRYLIKTRGQQVTLSCSPISGHRSVSWYQQTPGQGLQFLFEYFSETQRNKGNFPGRFSGRQFSNSRSEMNVSTLELGDSALYLCASSGGTSGSSEQYFGPGTRLTVT.

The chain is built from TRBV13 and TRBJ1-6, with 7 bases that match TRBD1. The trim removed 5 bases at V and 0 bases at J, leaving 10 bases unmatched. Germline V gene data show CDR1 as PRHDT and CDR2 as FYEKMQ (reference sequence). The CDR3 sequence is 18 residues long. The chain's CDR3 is CASSGPRDSSSYNSPLHF. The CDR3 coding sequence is TGTGCCAGCAGCGGCCCCCGGGACAGCAGCTCCTATAATTCACCCCTCCACTTT.

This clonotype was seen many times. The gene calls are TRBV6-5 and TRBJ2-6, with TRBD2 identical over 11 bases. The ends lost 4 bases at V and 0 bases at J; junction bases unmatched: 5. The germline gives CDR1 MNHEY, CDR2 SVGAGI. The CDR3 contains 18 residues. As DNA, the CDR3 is TGTGCCAGCAGTTCCTCTAGCGGGAGGTCCTCTGGGGCCAACGTCCTGACTTTC. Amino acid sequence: CASSSSSGRSSGANVLTF.

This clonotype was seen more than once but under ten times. The CDR3 coding sequence is TGTGCCAGCGGGTTGGGCAGTAATCAGCCCCAGCATTTT. It translates to CASGLGSNQPQHF. J is TRBJ1-5 and V is TRBV27; D gene uncertain. This CDR3 has 13 residues. V gave up 8 bases and J gave up 4 bases, with 12 bases separating them. The germline V gene has CDR1 MNHEY and CDR2 SMNVEV (reference sequence).

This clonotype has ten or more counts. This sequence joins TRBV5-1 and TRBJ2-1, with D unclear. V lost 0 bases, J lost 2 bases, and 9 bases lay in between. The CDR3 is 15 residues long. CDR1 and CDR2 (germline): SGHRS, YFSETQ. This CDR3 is CASSLVSATYNEQFF. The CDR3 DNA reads TGCGCCAGCAGCTTGGTAAGCGCCACCTACAATGAGCAGTTCTTC.

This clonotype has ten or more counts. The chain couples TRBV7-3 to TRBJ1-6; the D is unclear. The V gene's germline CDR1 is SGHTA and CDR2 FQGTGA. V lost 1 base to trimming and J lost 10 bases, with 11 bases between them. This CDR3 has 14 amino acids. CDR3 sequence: CASSLIGMGSPLHF. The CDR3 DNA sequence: TGTGCCAGCAGCTTAATCGGGATGGGGTCACCCCTCCACTTT.

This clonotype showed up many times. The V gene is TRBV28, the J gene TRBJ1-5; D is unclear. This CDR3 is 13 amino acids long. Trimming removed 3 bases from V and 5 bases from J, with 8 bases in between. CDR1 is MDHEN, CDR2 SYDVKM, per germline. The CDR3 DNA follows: TGTGCCAGCAGTTTTAGCGTAGATCAGCCCCAGCATTTT. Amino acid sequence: CASSFSVDQPQHF.

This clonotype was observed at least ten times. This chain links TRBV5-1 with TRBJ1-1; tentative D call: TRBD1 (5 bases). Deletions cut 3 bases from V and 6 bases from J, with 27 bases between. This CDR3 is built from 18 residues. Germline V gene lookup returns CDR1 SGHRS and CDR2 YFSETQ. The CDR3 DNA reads TGCGCCAGCAGCTACCGTAGTGTGGGGCGGTTTGAGTTACCTGAAGCTTTCTTT. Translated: CASSYRSVGRFELPEAFF.

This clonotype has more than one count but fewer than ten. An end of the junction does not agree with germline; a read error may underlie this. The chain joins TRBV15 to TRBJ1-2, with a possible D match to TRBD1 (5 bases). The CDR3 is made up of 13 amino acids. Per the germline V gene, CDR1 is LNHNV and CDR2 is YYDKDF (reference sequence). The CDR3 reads CATSRAQGDGYTF. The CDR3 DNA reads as TGTGCCACCAGCAGAGCCCAGGGAGATGGTTACACCTTC.

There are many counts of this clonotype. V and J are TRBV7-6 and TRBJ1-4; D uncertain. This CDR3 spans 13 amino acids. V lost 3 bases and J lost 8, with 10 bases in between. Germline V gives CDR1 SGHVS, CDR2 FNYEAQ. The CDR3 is CASSFGAGEKLFF. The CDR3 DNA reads TGTGCCAGCAGCTTTGGAGCTGGGGAAAAACTGTTTTTT.

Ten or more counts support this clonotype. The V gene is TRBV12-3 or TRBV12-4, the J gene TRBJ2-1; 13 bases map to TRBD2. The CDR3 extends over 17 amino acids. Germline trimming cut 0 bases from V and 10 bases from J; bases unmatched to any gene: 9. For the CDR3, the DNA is TGTGCCAGCAGTTTAGCGCAACTAGCGGGAGGGCTGGTGGAGCAGTTCTTC. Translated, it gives CASSLAQLAGGLVEQFF.

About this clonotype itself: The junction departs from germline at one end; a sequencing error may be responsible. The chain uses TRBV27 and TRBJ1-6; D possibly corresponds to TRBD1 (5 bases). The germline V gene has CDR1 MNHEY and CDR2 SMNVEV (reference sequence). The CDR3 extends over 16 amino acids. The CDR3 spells CVSSLDNRSRRSPLHF. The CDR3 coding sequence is TGTGTCAGCAGTTTAGACAACAGGTCCCGGAGGTCACCCCTCCACTTT.